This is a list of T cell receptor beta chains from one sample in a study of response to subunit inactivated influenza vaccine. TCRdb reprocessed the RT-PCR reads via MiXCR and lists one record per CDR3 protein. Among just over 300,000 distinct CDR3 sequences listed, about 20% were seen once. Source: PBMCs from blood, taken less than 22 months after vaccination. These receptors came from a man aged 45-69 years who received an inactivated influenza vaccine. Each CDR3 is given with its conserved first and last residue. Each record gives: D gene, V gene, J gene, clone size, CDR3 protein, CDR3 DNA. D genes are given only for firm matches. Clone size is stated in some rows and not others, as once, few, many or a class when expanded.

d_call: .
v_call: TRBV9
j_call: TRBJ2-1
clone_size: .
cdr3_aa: CASSGPSASSYNEQFF
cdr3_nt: TGTGCCAGCAGCGGGCCTAGCGCGAGCTCCTACAATGAGCAGTTCTTC

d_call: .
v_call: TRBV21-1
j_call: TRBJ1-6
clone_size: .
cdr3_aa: CASNPRGRDPLYRNSPLHF
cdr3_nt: TGTGCCAGCAACCCGAGGGGAAGGGACCCCCTATATCGTAATTCACCCCTCCACTTT

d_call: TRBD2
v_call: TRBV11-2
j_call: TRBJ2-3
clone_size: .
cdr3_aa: CASSLVSSGRAGTDTQYF
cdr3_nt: TGTGCCAGCAGCTTAGTTTCCAGCGGGAGGGCCGGCACAGATACGCAGTATTTT

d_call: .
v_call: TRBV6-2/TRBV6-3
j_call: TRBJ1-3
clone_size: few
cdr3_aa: CASSWAESTIYF
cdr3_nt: TGTGCCAGCAGTTGGGCCGAGAGCACCATATATTTT

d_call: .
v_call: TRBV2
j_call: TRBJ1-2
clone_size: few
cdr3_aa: CASKLQTPRGYTF
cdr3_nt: TGTGCCAGCAAACTACAGACGCCGAGAGGCTACACCTTC

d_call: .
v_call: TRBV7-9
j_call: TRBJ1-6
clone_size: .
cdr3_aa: CASSLAGESSYNSPLHF
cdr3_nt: TGTGCCAGCAGCTTAGCGGGCGAAAGCTCCTATAATTCACCCCTCCACTTT

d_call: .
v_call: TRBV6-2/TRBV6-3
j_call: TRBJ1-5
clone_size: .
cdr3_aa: CASSPASLSNQPQHF
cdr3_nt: TGTGCCAGCAGCCCCGCTTCTTTGAGCAATCAGCCCCAGCATTTT

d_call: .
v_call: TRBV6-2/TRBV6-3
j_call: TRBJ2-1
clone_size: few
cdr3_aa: CASSRAGALYNEQFF
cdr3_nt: TGTGCCAGCAGTCGCGCGGGGGCCCTTTACAATGAGCAGTTCTTC

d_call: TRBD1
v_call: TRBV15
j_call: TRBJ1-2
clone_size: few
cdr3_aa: CATSVGQVGYGYTF
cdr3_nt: TGTGCCACCAGCGTGGGACAGGTCGGCTATGGCTACACCTTC

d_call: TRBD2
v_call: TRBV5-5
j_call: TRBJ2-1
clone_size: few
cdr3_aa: CASSGGLAGGNPVQFF
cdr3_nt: TGTGCCAGCAGCGGTGGACTAGCGGGGGGAAATCCGGTGCAGTTCTTC

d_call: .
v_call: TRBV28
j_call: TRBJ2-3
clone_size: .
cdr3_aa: CASSLEGEGLKYF
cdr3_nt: TGTGCCAGCAGTTTAGAGGGGGAGGGTTTGAAGTATTTT

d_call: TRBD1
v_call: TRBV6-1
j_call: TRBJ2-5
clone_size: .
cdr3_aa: CASSLTGGQETQYF
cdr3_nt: TGTGCCAGCAGCCTAACAGGGGGCCAAGAGACCCAGTACTTC

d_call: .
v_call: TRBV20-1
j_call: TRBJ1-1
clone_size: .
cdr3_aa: CSARTPSRVNTEAFF
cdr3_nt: TGCAGTGCTAGAACTCCCTCACGGGTGAACACTGAAGCTTTCTTT

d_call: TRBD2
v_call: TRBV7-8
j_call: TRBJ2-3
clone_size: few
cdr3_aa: CASSLATSGRDTQYF
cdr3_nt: TGTGCCAGCAGCTTAGCGACTAGCGGGAGAGATACGCAGTATTTT

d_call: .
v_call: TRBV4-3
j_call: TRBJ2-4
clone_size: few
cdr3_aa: CASSQDLGANIQYF
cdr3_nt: TGCGCCAGCAGCCAAGATCTGGGGGCGAACATTCAGTACTTC

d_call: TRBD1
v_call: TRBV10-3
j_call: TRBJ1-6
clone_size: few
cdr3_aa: CAISGTVRNSPLHF
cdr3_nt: TGTGCCATCAGCGGGACAGTTAGAAATTCACCCCTCCACTTT

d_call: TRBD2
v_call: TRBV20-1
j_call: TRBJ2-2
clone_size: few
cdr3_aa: CSALLGGSTGELFF
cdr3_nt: TGCAGTGCTTTACTGGGGGGGAGCACCGGGGAGCTGTTTTTT

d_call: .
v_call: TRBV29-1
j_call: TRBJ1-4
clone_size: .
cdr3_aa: CSVRGGEKLFF
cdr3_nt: TGCAGCGTTCGTGGGGGTGAAAAACTGTTTTTT

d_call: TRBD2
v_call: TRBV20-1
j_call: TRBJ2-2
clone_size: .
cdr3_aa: CSVSSGPTGELFF
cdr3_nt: TGCAGTGTGTCTAGCGGTCCGACCGGGGAGCTGTTTTTT

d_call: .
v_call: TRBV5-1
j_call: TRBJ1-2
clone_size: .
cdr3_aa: CASSLQDGSHGYTF
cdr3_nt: TGCGCCAGCAGCTTGCAGGACGGGAGTCATGGCTACACCTTC

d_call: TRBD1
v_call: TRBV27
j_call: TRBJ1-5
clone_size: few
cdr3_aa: CASSLSRIQGDNQPQHF
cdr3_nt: TGTGCCAGCAGTTTATCGCGAATCCAGGGGGACAATCAGCCCCAGCATTTT

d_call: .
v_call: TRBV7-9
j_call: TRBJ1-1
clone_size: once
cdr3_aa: CASSLARGGGNAFF
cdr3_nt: TGTGCCAGCAGCTTAGCGAGAGGAGGTGGGAATGCTTTCTTT

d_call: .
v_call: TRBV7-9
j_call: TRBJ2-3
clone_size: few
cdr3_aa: CASGYTDTQYF
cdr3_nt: TGTGCCAGCGGGTACACAGATACGCAGTATTTT

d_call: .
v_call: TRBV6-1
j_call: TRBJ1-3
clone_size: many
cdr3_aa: CASSQSNGNTIYF
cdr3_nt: TGTGCCAGCAGCCAGTCGAACGGAAACACCATATATTTT

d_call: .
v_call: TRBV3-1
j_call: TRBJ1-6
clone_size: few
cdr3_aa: CASSHGTSNSPLHF
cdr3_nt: TGTGCCAGCAGCCACGGGACATCTAATTCACCCCTCCACTTT

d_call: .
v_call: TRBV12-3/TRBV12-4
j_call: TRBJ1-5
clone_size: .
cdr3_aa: CASSLRVNNQPQHF
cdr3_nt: TGTGCCAGCAGTTTGCGTGTTAACAATCAGCCCCAGCATTTT

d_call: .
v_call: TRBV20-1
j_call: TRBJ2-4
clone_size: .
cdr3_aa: CSARGQISGKNIQYF
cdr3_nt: TGCAGTGCTAGGGGACAGATTAGCGGCAAAAACATTCAGTACTTC

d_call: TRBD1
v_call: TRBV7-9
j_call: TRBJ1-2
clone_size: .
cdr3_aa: CASSTTGVRYGYTF
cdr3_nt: TGTGCCAGCAGCACGACAGGGGTTCGGTATGGCTACACCTTC

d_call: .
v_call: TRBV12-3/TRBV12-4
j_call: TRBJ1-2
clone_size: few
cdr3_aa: CASSFVPTGGYGYTF
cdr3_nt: TGTGCCAGCAGTTTTGTGCCAACGGGGGGCTATGGCTACACCTTC

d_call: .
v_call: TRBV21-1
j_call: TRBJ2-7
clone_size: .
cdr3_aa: CASSHRSGTGPLEQYF
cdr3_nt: TGTGCCAGCAGCCACCGTTCCGGGACAGGGCCCTTAGAGCAGTACTTC

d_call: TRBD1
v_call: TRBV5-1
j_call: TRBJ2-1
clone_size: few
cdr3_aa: CASSLVPDRVRNEQFF
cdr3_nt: TGCGCCAGCAGCTTGGTGCCGGACAGGGTTCGGAATGAGCAGTTCTTC

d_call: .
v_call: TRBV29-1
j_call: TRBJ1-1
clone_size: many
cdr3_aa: CSVEDTAPAGVLNTEAFF
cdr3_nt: TGCAGCGTTGAAGATACCGCACCGGCAGGGGTGTTGAACACTGAAGCTTTCTTT

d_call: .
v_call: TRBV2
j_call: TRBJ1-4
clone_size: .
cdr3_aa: CASSDRDGGGKLFF
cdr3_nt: TGTGCCAGCAGTGACAGGGATGGAGGTGGAAAACTGTTTTTT

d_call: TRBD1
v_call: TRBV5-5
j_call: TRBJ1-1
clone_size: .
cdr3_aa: CASSSGTGLIEAFF
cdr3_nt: TGTGCCAGCAGCTCGGGGACAGGGCTTATTGAAGCTTTCTTT

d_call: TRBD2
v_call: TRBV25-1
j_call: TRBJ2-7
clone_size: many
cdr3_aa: CASARAGSEQYF
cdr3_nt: TGTGCCAGCGCAAGAGCGGGATCTGAGCAGTACTTC

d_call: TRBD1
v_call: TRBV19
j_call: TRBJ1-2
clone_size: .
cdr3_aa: CASSGRTGKDGYTF
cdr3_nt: TGTGCCAGTAGTGGGAGGACAGGGAAGGATGGCTACACCTTC